This T cell receptor (beta chain) is drawn from a study of T cell responses to AZD1222 COVID-19 vaccine. In this sample, this clone turned up once. Method: immunoSEQ multiplex PCR; TCRdb's copy keeps in-frame clones and lacks some. The table has 80,000 or so clones, roughly 80% seen once. From germline, CDR1 is MNHEY and CDR2 SVGEGT. The junction had 11 bases not matched to a gene; V was cut back by 6 bases and J by 4 bases. The CDR3 has 17 amino acids. This specimen was peripheral blood, taken 28 days after the second dose of the MenACWY control vaccine. The origin of this receptor is an adult who received the MenACWY meningococcal vaccine as a control. This chain joins TRBV6-2 or TRBV6-3 and TRBJ2-3; 12 positions match TRBD2. CDR3 protein: CASSHRTSGNEADTQYF. The CDR3, as DNA: TGTGCCAGCAGCCACAGGACTAGCGGGAATGAGGCAGATACGCAGTATTTT.